Below, 21 T cell receptor beta chains from the same sample are listed, as sequenced in a study of cytotoxic CD8 clonotypes in ibrutinib-treated CLL. Clones were read by immunoSEQ multiplex PCR, and TCRdb kept only the in-frame ones, dropping some. Of 110,000 to 150,000 clones detected, 76% appear once; the ten largest clones hold 5.1%. This sample comprised PBMCs, obtained after 24 months of ibrutinib treatment. The receptors here all came from a human donor with chronic lymphocytic leukemia.

The chain uses TRBV4-1 and TRBJ1-1, with D perhaps TRBD1 (5 bases). This CDR3 is 13 amino acids long. Between the trimmed V and J ends, which lost 4 bases and 4 bases, there was a span of 10 bases. CDR1 is MGHRA, CDR2 YSYEKL, per germline. The CDR3 reads CASSLQGGTEAFF. CDR3 in DNA: TGCGCCAGCAGCCTCCAGGGTGGCACTGAAGCTTTCTTT.

This chain joins TRBV30 and TRBJ1-2; D possibly corresponds to TRBD1 (5 bases). The length of the CDR3 is 15 residues. The V gene's germline CDR1 is GTSNPN and CDR2 SVGIG (reference sequence). V was clipped by 0 bases and J by 7 bases, with 18 bases between them. The DNA for the CDR3 is TGTGCCTGGAGTGTGGATTGGGGGGGTGCCGGTGGCTACACCTTC. Residues: CAWSVDWGGAGGYTF.

The rearrangement uses TRBV19 and TRBJ2-2; D is undetermined. Per germline, CDR1 LNHDA and CDR2 SQIVND (reference sequence). The CDR3 spans 16 residues. V gave up 7 bases and J gave up 2 bases, with 17 bases separating them. CDR3 sequence: CASIAVWPANTGELFF. CDR3 DNA sequence: TGTGCCAGTATTGCGGTGTGGCCCGCCAACACCGGGGAGCTGTTTTTT.

CDR3 in amino acids: CASSYGSNQPQHF. The CDR3 bases are TGTGCCAGCAGTTACGGGAGCAATCAGCCCCAGCATTTT. This chain links TRBV6-5 with TRBJ1-5; D is unresolved. This CDR3 comprises 13 residues. Germline V gene lookup returns CDR1 MNHEY and CDR2 SVGAGI. V shed 2 bases and J shed 1 base, with 3 bases lying between them.

The table lists this clone with many counts. This chain links TRBV10-3 with TRBJ1-4; maybe TRBD1 (6 bases). The CDR3 consists of 13 residues. Trimming removed 6 bases from V and 7 bases from J, with 12 bases in between. Germline assignment: CDR1 ENHRY and CDR2 SYGVKD. The CDR3 reads CAISVRGAEKLFF. CDR3 DNA: TGTGCCATCAGCGTTAGGGGGGCTGAAAAACTGTTTTTT.

J is TRBJ2-1 and V is TRBV5-6; the D gene could be TRBD1 or TRBD2 (5 bases each). V was trimmed by 4 bases and J by 12 bases, leaving 17 bases between them. The germline V gene has CDR1 SGHDT and CDR2 YYEEEE. The CDR3 contains 13 residues. The CDR3, as DNA: TGTGCCAGCAGCCCGGTTGGGGGAAGGGGGCAGTTCTTC. Protein sequence: CASSPVGGRGQFF. Looking up the rest from reference TRBV5-6 and TRBJ2-1 gives the full variable domain: DAGVTQSPTHLIKTRGQQVTLRCSPKSGHDTVSWYQQALGQGPQFIFQYYEEEERQRGNFPDRFSGHQFPNYSSELNVNALLLGDSALYLCASSPVGGRGQFFGPGTRLTVL.

This chain joins TRBV7-9 and TRBJ1-1; D may be TRBD1 (6 bases). The CDR3 covers 16 residues. The V gene lost 5 bases and the J gene lost 1 base, with 17 bases spanning the gap. In germline, CDR1 is SEHNR, CDR2 FQNEAQ (reference sequence). The DNA of the CDR3 is TGTGCCAGCAGCACCTTGGGGGGGCGCGGGAACACTGAAGCTTTCTTT. Amino acids: CASSTLGGRGNTEAFF.

The gene calls are TRBV4-1 and TRBJ1-5, with a possible D match to TRBD1 (6 bases). This CDR3 has 15 residues. Deletions cut 0 bases from V and 5 bases from J, with 11 bases between. In germline, CDR1 is MGHRA, CDR2 YSYEKL. The CDR3 is CASSQDLDSHQPQHF. The CDR3 region has the DNA TGCGCCAGCAGCCAAGATCTGGACAGCCATCAGCCCCAGCATTTT.

This clone was counted once. V usage is TRBV27 and J usage is TRBJ2-6; weak D call: TRBD2 (5 bases). This CDR3 comprises 15 residues. Germline V CDR1 and CDR2: MNHEY, SMNVEV (reference sequence). V was clipped by 5 bases and J by 4 bases, with 12 bases between them. CDR3 amino acids: CASSREGDGANVLTF. Here the CDR3 DNA reads TGTGCCAGCAGTCGTGAGGGCGACGGGGCCAACGTCCTGACTTTC.

The genes are TRBV4-3 and TRBJ1-2; perhaps TRBD1 as D (6 bases). CDR1 is LGHNA and CDR2 is YSLEER in the germline V gene. With 0 bases removed from V and 7 bases from J, the gap between germline ends came to 15 bases. This CDR3 is built from 15 residues. The CDR3 region has the DNA TGCGCCAGCAGCCAAGATAGGAGCGGGGGGCTTGGCTACACCTTC. Translated, it gives CASSQDRSGGLGYTF.

The chain is built from TRBV5-6 and TRBJ2-3, with a weak D call TRBD1 (7 bases). V was cut by 4 bases and J by 14 bases, with 20 bases left in between. Germline V lookup: CDR1 SGHDT, CDR2 YYEEEE. This CDR3 has 13 amino acids. The CDR3 sequence is CASSPWTGGARYF. The CDR3 DNA is TGTGCCAGCAGCCCCTGGACAGGCGGGGCTAGGTATTTT.

The chain employs TRBV10-3 and TRBJ1-4; 7 bases line up with TRBD1. V dropped 6 bases and J dropped 5; count of bases not matched to a gene: 9. This CDR3 spans 15 amino acids. The germline CDR1 and CDR2 sequences are ENHRY and SYGVKD. The CDR3, as DNA: TGTGCCATCAGGTCTAACAGGGGAGAGAATGAAAAACTGTTTTTT. This gives the protein CAIRSNRGENEKLFF.

J is TRBJ1-6 and V is TRBV18, with TRBD1 matching 12 bases. The V segment lost 2 bases and the J segment 7 bases; nucleotides outside the gene matches: 12. Looked up from germline, CDR1 is KGHSH and CDR2 is LQKENI. This CDR3 is 19 amino acids long. CDR3 DNA: TGTGCCAGCTCACCAACTCCGGGACAGGGGGCTCTGGGAAATTCACCCCTCCACTTT. Amino acids: CASSPTPGQGALGNSPLHF.

The CDR3 nucleotides are TGCAGCGTTGAGGGCGGGGGGCGGTGGACTGAAGCTTTCTTT. Translated, it gives CSVEGGGRWTEAFF. This chain joins TRBV29-1 and TRBJ1-1; possibly TRBD1 for D (6 bases). Between the trimmed V and J ends, which lost 3 bases and 5 bases, there was a span of 16 bases. CDR3 length: 14 amino acids. Germline CDR1 and CDR2: SQVTM and ANQGSEA.

This clone was picked up a small number of times. The rearrangement joins TRBV27 to TRBJ1-1; D is unresolved. In germline, CDR1 is MNHEY, CDR2 SMNVEV (reference sequence). V was trimmed by 6 bases and J by 1 base, leaving 9 bases between them. This CDR3 contains 13 residues. The CDR3 nucleotides are TGTGCCAGCAGGTGGGTAGGGAACACTGAAGCTTTCTTT. Amino acid sequence: CASRWVGNTEAFF.

The rearrangement links TRBV5-1 to TRBJ2-3, with 7 bases matching TRBD1. Unmatched junction bases numbered 5, after V lost 4 bases and J lost 0 bases. The germline CDR1 and CDR2 sequences are SGHRS and YFSETQ. This CDR3 spans 15 amino acids. CDR3 in amino acids: CASSLSTGSTDTQYF. CDR3 nucleotide sequence: TGCGCCAGCAGCCTATCGACAGGGAGCACAGATACGCAGTATTTT.

This clone came up once. The chain couples TRBV4-3 to TRBJ1-6; 7 bases agree with TRBD1. Germline assignment: CDR1 LGHNA and CDR2 YSLEER. This CDR3 is built from 15 residues. Germline trimming cut 4 bases from V and 5 bases from J; bases unmatched to any gene: 5. The CDR3 sequence is CASSPLGTDNSPLHF. In DNA form, the CDR3 reads TGCGCCAGCAGCCCCCTGGGGACAGATAATTCACCCCTCCACTTT.

For this clone: The sample contains more than one DNA sequence encoding this CDR3. The gene calls are TRBV5-1 and TRBJ1-1, with a weak D call TRBD1 (5 bases). The germline CDR1 and CDR2 sequences are SGHRS and YFSETQ. The CDR3 is made up of 12 amino acids. Trimming shortened V by 2 bases and J by 8 bases, and 10 bases separated the two germline ends. This CDR3 reads CASSFFGGEAFF. CDR3 DNA: TGCGCCAGCAGCTTTTTTGGGGGGGAAGCTTTCTTT.

This chain uses TRBV7-3 with TRBJ2-7; 8 nucleotides line up with TRBD2. This CDR3 is 16 amino acids long. Germline lookup yields CDR1 SGHTA and CDR2 FQGTGA. V shed 5 bases and J 3 bases; nucleotides not matched to a gene: 12. The chain's CDR3 is CASSQGPGLAGYEQYF. CDR3 DNA: TGTGCCAGCAGCCAAGGCCCCGGTCTAGCGGGCTACGAGCAGTACTTC.

This clone came up a few times. The chain uses TRBV2 and TRBJ2-1; D may be TRBD2 (6 bases). Germline V gives CDR1 SNHLY, CDR2 FYNNEI. V lost 8 bases and J 6 bases, leaving 14 bases between the germline ends. This CDR3 region has 13 residues. In DNA form, the CDR3 reads TGTGCCAGCGGTGCGGGGACTTCCAATGAGCAGTTCTTC. As protein: CASGAGTSNEQFF.

The V and J genes are TRBV5-1 and TRBJ2-7; unclear D gene. The CDR3 has 14 residues. V was trimmed by 5 bases and J by 3 bases, leaving 15 bases between them. The germline V gene has CDR1 SGHRS and CDR2 YFSETQ. CDR3 coding DNA: TGCGCCAGCAGTACTATCGGGTTCATCTACGAGCAGTACTTC. As protein: CASSTIGFIYEQYF.